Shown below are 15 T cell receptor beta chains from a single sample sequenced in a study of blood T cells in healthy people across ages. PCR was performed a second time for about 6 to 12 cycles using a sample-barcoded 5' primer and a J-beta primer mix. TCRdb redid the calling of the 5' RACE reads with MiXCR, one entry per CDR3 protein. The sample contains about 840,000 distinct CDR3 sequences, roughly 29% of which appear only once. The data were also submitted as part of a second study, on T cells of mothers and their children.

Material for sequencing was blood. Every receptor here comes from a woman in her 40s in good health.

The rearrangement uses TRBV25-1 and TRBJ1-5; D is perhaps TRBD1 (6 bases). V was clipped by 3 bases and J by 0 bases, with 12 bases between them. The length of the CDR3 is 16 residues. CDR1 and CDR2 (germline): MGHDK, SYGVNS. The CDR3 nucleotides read TGTGCCAGCAGTGAGGGGGGGCCCTTTAGCAATCAGCCCCAGCATTTT. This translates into CASSEGGPFSNQPQHF.

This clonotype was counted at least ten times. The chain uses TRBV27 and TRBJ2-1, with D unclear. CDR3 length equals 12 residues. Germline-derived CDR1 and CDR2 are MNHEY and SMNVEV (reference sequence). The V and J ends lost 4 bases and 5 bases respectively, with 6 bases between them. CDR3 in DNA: TGTGCCAGCAGTTCGATCAACAATGAGCAGTTCTTC. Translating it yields CASSSINNEQFF.

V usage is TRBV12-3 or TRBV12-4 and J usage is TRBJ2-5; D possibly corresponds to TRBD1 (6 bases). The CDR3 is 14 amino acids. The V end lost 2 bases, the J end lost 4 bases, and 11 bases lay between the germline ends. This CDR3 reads CASSLYRQVETQYF. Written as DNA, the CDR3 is TGTGCCAGCAGTTTATATAGACAGGTAGAGACCCAGTACTTC.

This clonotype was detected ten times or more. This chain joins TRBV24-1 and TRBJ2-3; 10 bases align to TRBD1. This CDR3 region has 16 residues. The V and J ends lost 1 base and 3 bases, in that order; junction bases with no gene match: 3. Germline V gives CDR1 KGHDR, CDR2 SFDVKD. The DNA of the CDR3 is TGTGCCACCAGTGATTTAACGGGACAGGGGACAGATACGCAGTATTTT. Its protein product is CATSDLTGQGTDTQYF.

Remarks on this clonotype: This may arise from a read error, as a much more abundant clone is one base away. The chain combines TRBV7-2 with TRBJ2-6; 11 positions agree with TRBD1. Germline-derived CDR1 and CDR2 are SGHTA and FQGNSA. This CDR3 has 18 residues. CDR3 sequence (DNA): TGTGTCAGCAGCCAAGGACAGGGGGCGCAATCTGGGGCCAACGTCCTGACTTTC. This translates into CVSSQGQGAQSGANVLTF.

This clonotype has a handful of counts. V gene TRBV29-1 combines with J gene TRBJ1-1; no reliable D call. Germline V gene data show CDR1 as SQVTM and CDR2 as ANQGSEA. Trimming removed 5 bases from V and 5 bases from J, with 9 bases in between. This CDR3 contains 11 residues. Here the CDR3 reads CSVQAITEAFF. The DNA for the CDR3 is TGCAGCGTTCAGGCTATAACTGAAGCTTTCTTT.

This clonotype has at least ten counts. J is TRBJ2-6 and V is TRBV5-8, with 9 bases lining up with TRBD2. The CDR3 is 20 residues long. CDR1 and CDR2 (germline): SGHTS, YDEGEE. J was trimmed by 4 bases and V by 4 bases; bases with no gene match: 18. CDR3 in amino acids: CASSPAVSGGTVGGANVLTF. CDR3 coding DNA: TGTGCCAGCAGCCCGGCCGTCAGCGGGGGGACAGTCGGCGGGGCCAACGTCCTGACTTTC.

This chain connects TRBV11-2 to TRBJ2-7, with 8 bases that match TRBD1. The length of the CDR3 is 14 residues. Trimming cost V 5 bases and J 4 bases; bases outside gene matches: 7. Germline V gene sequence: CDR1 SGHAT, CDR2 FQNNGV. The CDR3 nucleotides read TGTGCCAGCAGCCCTGACAGGGGTGGATACGAGCAGTACTTC. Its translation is CASSPDRGGYEQYF. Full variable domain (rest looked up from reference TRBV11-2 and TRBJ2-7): EAGVAQSPRYKIIEKRQSVAFWCNPISGHATLYWYQQILGQGPKLLIQFQNNGVVDDSQLPKDRFSAERLKGVDSTLKIQPAKLEDSAVYLCASSPDRGGYEQYFGPGTRLTVT.

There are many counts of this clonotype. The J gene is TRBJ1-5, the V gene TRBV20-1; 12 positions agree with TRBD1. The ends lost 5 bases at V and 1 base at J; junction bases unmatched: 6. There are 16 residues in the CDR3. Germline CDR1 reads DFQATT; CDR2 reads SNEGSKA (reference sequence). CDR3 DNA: TGCAGTGCTCCGGGACAGGGGGCAGTAAGCAATCAGCCCCAGCATTTT. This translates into CSAPGQGAVSNQPQHF.

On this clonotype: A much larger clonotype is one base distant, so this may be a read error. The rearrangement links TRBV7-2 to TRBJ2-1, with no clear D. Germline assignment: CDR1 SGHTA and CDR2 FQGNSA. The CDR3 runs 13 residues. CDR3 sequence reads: CASSPIRYNKQFF. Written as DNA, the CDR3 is TGTGCCAGCAGCCCCATACGGTACAATAAGCAGTTCTTC.

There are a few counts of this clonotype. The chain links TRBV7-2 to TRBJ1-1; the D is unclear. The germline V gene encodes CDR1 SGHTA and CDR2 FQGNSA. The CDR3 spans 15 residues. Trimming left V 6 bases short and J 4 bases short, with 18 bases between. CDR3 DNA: TGTGCCAGCAGTAGCGAAGGCCTTCGCGGCACTGAAGCTTTCTTT. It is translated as CASSSEGLRGTEAFF.

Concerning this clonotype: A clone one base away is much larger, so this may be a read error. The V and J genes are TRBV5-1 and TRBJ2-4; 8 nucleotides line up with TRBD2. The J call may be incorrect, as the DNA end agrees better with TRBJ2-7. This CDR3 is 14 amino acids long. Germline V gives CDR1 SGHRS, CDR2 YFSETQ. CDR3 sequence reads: CASSRTSQTYEQYF. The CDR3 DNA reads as TGCGCCAGCAGCCGGACTAGCCAAACCTACGAGCAGTACTTC.

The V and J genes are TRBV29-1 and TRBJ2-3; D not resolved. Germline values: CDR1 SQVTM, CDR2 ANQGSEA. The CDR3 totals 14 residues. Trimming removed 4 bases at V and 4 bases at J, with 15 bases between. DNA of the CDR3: TGCAGCGTTGCTACCCGACTCATCTCAGATACGCAGTATTTT. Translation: CSVATRLISDTQYF.

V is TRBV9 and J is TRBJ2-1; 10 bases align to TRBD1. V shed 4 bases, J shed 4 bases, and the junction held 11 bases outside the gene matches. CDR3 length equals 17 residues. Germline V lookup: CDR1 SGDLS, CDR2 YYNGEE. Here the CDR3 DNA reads TGTGCCAGCAGCTTAAGACAGGGGGCCCTCCCGTACAATGAGCAGTTCTTC. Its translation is CASSLRQGALPYNEQFF.

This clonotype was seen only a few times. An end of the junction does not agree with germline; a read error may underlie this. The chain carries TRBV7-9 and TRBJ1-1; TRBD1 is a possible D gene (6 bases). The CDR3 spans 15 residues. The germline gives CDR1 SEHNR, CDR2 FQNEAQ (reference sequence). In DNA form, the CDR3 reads TGTGCCAGCAGCCTAGCGACAGGACCTAACACTGAAGCTTTCTTT. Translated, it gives CASSLATGPNTEAFF.